Listed below are T cell receptor beta chains from one sample, sequenced in a study of beta chain features in type 1 diabetes. The data were produced by immunoSEQ multiplex PCR, yet TCRdb's version contains in-frame clones alone and is incomplete. The sample records 630,000 or so clones, 11% to 15% being singletons. Sequencing used naive CD4+ T cells from blood. The receptors derive from a man aged 18 to 29 with type 1 diabetes. The CDR3 runs from the conserved cysteine through the conserved F or W. A D gene is named only where the DNA matches it firmly. Only part of the rows carry a size: once, few, many, or a class if the clone is expanded.

>TRBV11-2|.|TRBJ2-1|few
CASSVLRGGSYNEQFF
TGTGCCAGCAGCGTCCTTCGTGGTGGCTCCTACAATGAGCAGTTCTTC
>TRBV21-1|.|TRBJ2-7|few
CASSSYEQYF
TGTGCCAGCAGCTCCTACGAGCAGTACTTC
>TRBV29-1|.|TRBJ2-7|few
CSVVAGGYGANEQYF
TGCAGCGTTGTCGCCGGGGGCTATGGCGCGAACGAGCAGTACTTC
>TRBV7-9|.|TRBJ1-2|.
CASSLGQGPHGYTF
TGTGCCAGCAGCCTTGGCCAGGGACCTCATGGCTACACCTTC
>TRBV19|TRBD2|TRBJ2-3|.
CASSAPSGLAGPDTQYF
TGTGCCAGTAGTGCGCCCTCGGGACTAGCGGGCCCAGATACGCAGTATTTT
>TRBV5-1|TRBD1|TRBJ2-3|.
CASSFPGGTQYF
TGCGCCAGCAGCTTCCCAGGGGGTACGCAGTATTTT
>TRBV21-1|.|TRBJ2-1|many
CASSERDSNNEQFF
TGTGCCAGCAGCGAGAGGGACTCAAACAATGAGCAGTTCTTC
>TRBV9|.|TRBJ1-2|few
CASSVATRGINYGYTF
TGTGCCAGCAGCGTAGCGACAAGAGGGATTAACTATGGCTACACCTTC
>TRBV18|.|TRBJ2-7|few
CASSPSQSYEQYF
TGTGCCAGCTCACCCAGCCAATCCTACGAGCAGTACTTC
>TRBV5-6|.|TRBJ2-4|.
CASSLNGAGAKNIQYF
TGTGCCAGCAGCCTAAACGGGGCGGGAGCCAAAAACATTCAGTACTTC
>TRBV30|.|TRBJ2-3|few
CAWAENSVADTQYF
TGTGCCTGGGCGGAGAATAGCGTGGCAGATACGCAGTATTTT
>TRBV7-6|TRBD1|TRBJ2-7|.
CASSSLVGQGGNYEQYF
TGTGCCAGCAGTTCCTTGGTAGGACAGGGCGGGAACTACGAGCAGTACTTC
>TRBV19|TRBD1|TRBJ2-7|few
CASSPTGTGAYEQYF
TGTGCCAGTAGTCCCACCGGGACAGGAGCCTACGAGCAGTACTTC
>TRBV28|.|TRBJ2-7|.
CASSGGWREQYF
TGTGCCTCAAGTGGGGGGTGGAGGGAGCAGTACTTC
>TRBV7-9|TRBD2|TRBJ2-5|few
CASSSKGLAGIQETQYF
TGTGCCAGCAGCTCCAAGGGGCTAGCGGGGATCCAAGAGACCCAGTACTTC
>TRBV7-2|TRBD1|TRBJ1-1|few
CASDRGRQEAFF
TGTGCCAGCGACAGGGGAAGGCAGGAGGCTTTCTTT
>TRBV5-1|.|TRBJ2-2|.
CASSLQQGFPGELFF
TGCGCCAGCAGCTTGCAGCAGGGTTTTCCCGGGGAGCTGTTTTTT
>TRBV19|.|TRBJ2-3|few
CASSIDWRATDTQYF
TGTGCCAGTAGTATAGATTGGCGGGCCACAGATACGCAGTATTTT
>TRBV4-2|.|TRBJ2-3|.
CASRQGASTDTQYF
TGTGCCAGCAGACAGGGTGCAAGCACAGATACGCAGTATTTT
>TRBV19|TRBD2|TRBJ2-5|.
CASTGLAGAEETQYF
TGTGCCAGTACGGGACTAGCGGGGGCGGAAGAGACCCAGTACTTC
>TRBV25-1|.|TRBJ1-2|few
CASSVGQPYGYTF
TGTGCCAGCAGTGTCGGACAGCCCTATGGCTACACCTTC
>TRBV5-6|TRBD2|TRBJ2-3|.
CASSPSGGAADTQYF
TGTGCCAGCAGCCCTAGCGGGGGGGCGGCAGATACGCAGTATTTT
>TRBV7-2|.|TRBJ2-6|few
CASSPPGSGANVLTF
TGTGCCAGCAGTCCGCCGGGATCTGGGGCCAACGTCCTGACTTTC
>TRBV29-1|TRBD1|TRBJ2-6|.
CSVYRTGFKVWANVLTF
TGCAGCGTATATAGGACAGGGTTTAAAGTCTGGGCCAACGTCCTGACTTTC
>TRBV11-3|.|TRBJ2-2|.
CASSRNVRLGGDTGELFF
TGTGCCAGCAGCCGGAATGTTAGACTGGGGGGTGACACCGGGGAGCTGTTTTTT
>TRBV19|.|TRBJ2-5|.
CASSAALYQETQYF
TGTGCCAGTAGTGCGGCCTTGTACCAAGAGACCCAGTACTTC
>TRBV7-2|TRBD1|TRBJ1-4|.
CASSLGRDSGEKLFF
TGTGCCAGCAGCTTAGGACGGGACAGTGGTGAAAAACTGTTTTTT
>TRBV4-3|.|TRBJ2-1|few
CASSQDPTLGYEQFF
TGCGCCAGCAGCCAAGACCCCACCCTTGGGTATGAGCAGTTCTTC
>TRBV10-3|TRBD1|TRBJ1-5|.
CAISESKGAGQPQHF
TGTGCCATCAGTGAGTCAAAGGGGGCCGGTCAGCCCCAGCATTTT
>TRBV20-1|.|TRBJ2-3|.
CSLDSTDTQYF
TGCAGTCTCGACAGCACAGATACGCAGTATTTT
>TRBV4-3|.|TRBJ2-7|.
CASSPSFRGDHEQYF
TGCGCCAGCAGCCCCTCCTTTAGAGGGGACCACGAGCAGTACTTC
>TRBV19|.|TRBJ1-1|.
CASSNPLNTEAFF
TGTGCCAGTAGTAACCCATTGAACACTGAAGCTTTCTTT
>TRBV2|.|TRBJ1-6|.
CASSEQKGVSPLHF
TGTGCCAGCAGTGAACAGAAAGGAGTTTCACCCCTCCACTTT
>TRBV9|TRBD2|TRBJ2-1|few
CASSVTLSGGSVSSYNEQFF
TGTGCCAGCAGCGTAACCCTTAGCGGGGGCTCCGTTAGCTCCTACAATGAGCAGTTCTTC
>TRBV21-1|.|TRBJ1-2|.
CASSVTEEGGYTF
TGTGCCAGCAGCGTGACGGAGGAAGGTGGCTACACCTTC
>TRBV27|.|TRBJ2-7|.
CASSLYPPTGGSYEQYF
TGTGCCAGCAGTTTATATCCCCCGACAGGTGGGTCCTACGAGCAGTACTTC
>TRBV4-3|.|TRBJ2-5|.
CASSQDTGVETQYF
TGCGCCAGCAGCCAAGATACGGGGGTAGAGACCCAGTACTTC
>TRBV7-9|.|TRBJ1-2|few
CASSDNPGRGYTF
TGTGCCAGCAGCGACAACCCCGGACGGGGCTACACCTTC
>TRBV6-5|TRBD2|TRBJ2-1|few
CASRGLAGGPGEQFF
TGTGCCAGCCGGGGACTAGCGGGAGGGCCGGGTGAGCAGTTCTTC
>TRBV5-1|.|TRBJ2-5|few
CASSLADLETQYF
TGCGCCAGCAGCTTGGCGGACCTTGAGACCCAGTACTTC
>TRBV7-2|.|TRBJ2-6|.
CASSLQRFNSGANVLTF
TGTGCCAGCAGCTTACAGCGGTTTAACTCTGGGGCCAACGTCCTGACTTTC
>TRBV7-2|TRBD1|TRBJ2-7|few
CASSPNRGEQYF
TGTGCCAGCAGCCCCAACAGGGGCGAGCAGTACTTC
>TRBV9|.|TRBJ1-4|.
CASSERSGVNEKLFF
TGTGCCAGCAGCGAAAGGTCGGGCGTTAATGAAAAACTGTTTTTT
>TRBV29-1|.|TRBJ2-3|few
CSVVEAPTDTQYF
TGCAGCGTTGTCGAGGCCCCCACAGATACGCAGTATTTT
>TRBV5-1|.|TRBJ1-1|few
CASSSQGPEAFF
TGCGCCAGCAGCTCTCAGGGGCCTGAAGCTTTCTTT
>TRBV7-2|.|TRBJ2-2|few
CASSFLGLGNTGELFF
TGTGCCAGCAGCTTCCTCGGACTGGGGAACACCGGGGAGCTGTTTTTT
>TRBV18|.|TRBJ1-1|.
CASSPGGANTEAFF
TGTGCCAGCTCACCTGGGGGGGCGAACACTGAAGCTTTCTTT
>TRBV7-9|.|TRBJ1-2|.
CASSLGLAPKGADYGYTF
TGTGCCAGCAGCTTAGGTCTTGCACCTAAAGGGGCCGACTATGGCTACACCTTC
>TRBV15|TRBD2|TRBJ2-3|few
CATSQAGSGRGTDTQYF
TGTGCCACCAGCCAAGCAGGTAGCGGGAGAGGCACAGATACGCAGTATTTT
>TRBV30|.|TRBJ1-1|.
CAWSLTRTGNTEAFF
TGTGCCTGGAGCCTAACCCGTACGGGTAACACTGAAGCTTTCTTT
>TRBV28|.|TRBJ1-5|few
CASTGQNNQPQHF
TGTGCCAGCACTGGACAGAACAATCAGCCCCAGCATTTT
>TRBV2|.|TRBJ2-6|.
CAGKRSSGANVLTF
TGTGCCGGCAAGAGGTCCTCTGGGGCCAACGTCCTGACTTTC
>TRBV28|.|TRBJ1-2|.
CASSPPAGSYGYTF
TGTGCCAGCAGTCCCCCCGCAGGGAGCTATGGCTACACCTTC
>TRBV30|.|TRBJ2-1|.
CAWTSYGNHNEQFF
TGTGCCTGGACCTCATACGGGAACCACAATGAGCAGTTCTTC
>TRBV29-1|.|TRBJ1-3|few
CSVRHRESGNTIYF
TGCAGCGTTCGTCACAGGGAGTCTGGAAACACCATATATTTT
>TRBV10-3|.|TRBJ2-7|.
CAIRTTEVPYEQYF
TGTGCCATCAGAACGACAGAGGTTCCCTACGAGCAGTACTTC
>TRBV28|TRBD1|TRBJ2-5|few
CASRGTGFDETQYF
TGTGCCAGCAGGGGGACAGGGTTTGATGAGACCCAGTACTTC
>TRBV30|.|TRBJ2-1|few
CAWTLGAASSYNEQFF
TGTGCCTGGACCCTCGGGGCAGCCAGCTCCTACAATGAGCAGTTCTTC
>TRBV2|TRBD1|TRBJ1-3|few
CASSYRDRVYF
TGTGCCAGCAGCTACCGGGACAGGGTCTATTTT